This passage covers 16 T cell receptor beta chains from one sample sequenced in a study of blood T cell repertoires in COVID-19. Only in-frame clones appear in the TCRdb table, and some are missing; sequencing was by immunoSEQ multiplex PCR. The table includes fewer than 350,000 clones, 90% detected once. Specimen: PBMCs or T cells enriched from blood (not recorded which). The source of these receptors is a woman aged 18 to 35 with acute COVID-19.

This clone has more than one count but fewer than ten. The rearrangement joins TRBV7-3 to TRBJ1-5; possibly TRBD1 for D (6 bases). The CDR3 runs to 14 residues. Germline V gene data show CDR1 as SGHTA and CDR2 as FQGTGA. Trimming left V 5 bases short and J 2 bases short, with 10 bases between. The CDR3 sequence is CASSPRGGNQPQHF. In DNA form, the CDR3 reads TGTGCCAGCAGCCCCAGGGGAGGCAATCAGCCCCAGCATTTT.

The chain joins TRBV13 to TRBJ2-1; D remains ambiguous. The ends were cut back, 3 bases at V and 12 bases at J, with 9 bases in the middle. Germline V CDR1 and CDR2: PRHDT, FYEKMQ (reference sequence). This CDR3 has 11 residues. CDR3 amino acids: CASSFVLGQFF. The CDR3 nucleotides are TGTGCCAGCAGCTTCGTCCTAGGGCAGTTCTTC.

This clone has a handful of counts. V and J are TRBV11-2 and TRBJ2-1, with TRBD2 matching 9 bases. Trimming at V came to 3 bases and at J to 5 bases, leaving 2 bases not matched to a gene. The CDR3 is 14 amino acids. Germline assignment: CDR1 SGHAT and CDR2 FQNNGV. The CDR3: CASSFSGSNNEQFF. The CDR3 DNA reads TGTGCCAGCAGCTTTAGCGGGAGCAACAATGAGCAGTTCTTC.

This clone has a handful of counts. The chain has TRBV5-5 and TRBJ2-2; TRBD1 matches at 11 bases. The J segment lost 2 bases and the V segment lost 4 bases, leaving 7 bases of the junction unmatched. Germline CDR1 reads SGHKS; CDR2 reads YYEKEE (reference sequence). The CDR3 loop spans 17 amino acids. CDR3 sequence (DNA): TGTGCCAGCAGCCAGGGACAGGGGGAGGGAAACACCGGGGAGCTGTTTTTT. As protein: CASSQGQGEGNTGELFF.

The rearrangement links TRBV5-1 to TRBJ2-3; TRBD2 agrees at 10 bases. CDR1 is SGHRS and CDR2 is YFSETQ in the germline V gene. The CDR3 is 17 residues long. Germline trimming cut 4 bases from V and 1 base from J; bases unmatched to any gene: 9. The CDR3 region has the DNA TGCGCCAGCAGCCCACCCTTAGCGGGAGGCGGCACAGATACGCAGTATTTT. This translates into CASSPPLAGGGTDTQYF.

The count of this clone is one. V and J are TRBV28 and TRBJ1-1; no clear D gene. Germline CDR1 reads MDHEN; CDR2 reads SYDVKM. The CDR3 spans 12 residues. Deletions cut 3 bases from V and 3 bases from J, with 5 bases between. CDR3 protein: CASSFQYTEAFF. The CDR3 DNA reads TGTGCCAGCAGTTTCCAGTACACTGAAGCTTTCTTT.

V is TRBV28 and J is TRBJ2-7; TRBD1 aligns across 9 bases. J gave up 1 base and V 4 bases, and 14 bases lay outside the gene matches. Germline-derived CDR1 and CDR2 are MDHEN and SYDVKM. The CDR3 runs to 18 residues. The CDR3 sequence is CASSYRDRVDQSSYEQYF. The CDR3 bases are TGTGCCAGCAGTTACCGGGACAGGGTAGACCAAAGTTCCTACGAGCAGTACTTC.

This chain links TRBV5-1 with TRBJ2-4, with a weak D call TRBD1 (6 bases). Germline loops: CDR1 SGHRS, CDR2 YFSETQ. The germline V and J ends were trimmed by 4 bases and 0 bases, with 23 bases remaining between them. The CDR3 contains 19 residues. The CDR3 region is CASSPGTPGIGVAKNIQYF. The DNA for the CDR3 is TGCGCCAGCAGCCCCGGGACACCAGGGATAGGGGTAGCCAAAAACATTCAGTACTTC.

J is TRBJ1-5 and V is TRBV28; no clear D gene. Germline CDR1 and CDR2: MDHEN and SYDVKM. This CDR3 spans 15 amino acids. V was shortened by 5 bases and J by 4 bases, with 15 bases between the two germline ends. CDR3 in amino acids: CASSPPFSVNQPQHF. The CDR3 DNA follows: TGTGCCAGCAGTCCCCCTTTCTCGGTAAATCAGCCCCAGCATTTT.

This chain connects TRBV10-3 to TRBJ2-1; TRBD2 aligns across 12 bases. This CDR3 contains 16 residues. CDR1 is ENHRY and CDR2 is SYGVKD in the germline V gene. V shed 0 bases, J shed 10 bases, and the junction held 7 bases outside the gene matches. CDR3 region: CAISESILAGGREQFF. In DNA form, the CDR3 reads TGTGCCATCAGTGAGTCGATTCTAGCGGGAGGGCGGGAGCAGTTCTTC.

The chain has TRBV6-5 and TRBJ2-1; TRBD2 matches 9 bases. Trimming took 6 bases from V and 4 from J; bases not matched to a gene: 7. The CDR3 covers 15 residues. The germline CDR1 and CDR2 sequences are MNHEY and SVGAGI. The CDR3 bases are TGTGCCAGCAGACAGCAAGCGGGAGGATACAATGAGCAGTTCTTC. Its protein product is CASRQQAGGYNEQFF.

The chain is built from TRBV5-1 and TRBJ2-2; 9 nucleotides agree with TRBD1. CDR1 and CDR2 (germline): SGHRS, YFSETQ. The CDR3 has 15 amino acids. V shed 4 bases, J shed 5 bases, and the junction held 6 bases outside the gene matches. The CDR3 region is CASSGRDRATGELFF. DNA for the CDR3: TGCGCCAGCAGCGGCCGGGACAGGGCAACCGGGGAGCTGTTTTTT.

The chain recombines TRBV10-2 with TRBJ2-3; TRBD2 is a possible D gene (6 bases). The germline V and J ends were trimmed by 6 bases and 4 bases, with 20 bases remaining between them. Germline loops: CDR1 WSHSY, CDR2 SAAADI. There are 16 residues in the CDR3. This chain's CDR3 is CASSPAGGIRADTQYF. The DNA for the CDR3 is TGCGCCAGCAGCCCCGCGGGCGGGATTAGGGCAGATACGCAGTATTTT.

Written as DNA, the CDR3 is TGTGCCAGCAGTTTAAGTGGCGGGACCTCCTACAATGAGCAGTTCTTC. Protein: CASSLSGGTSYNEQFF. The chain is built from TRBV27 and TRBJ2-1; tentatively, D is TRBD2 (6 bases). CDR3 length equals 16 residues. V lost 2 bases and J 0 bases, leaving 11 bases between the germline ends. CDR1 is MNHEY, CDR2 SMNVEV, per germline (reference sequence).

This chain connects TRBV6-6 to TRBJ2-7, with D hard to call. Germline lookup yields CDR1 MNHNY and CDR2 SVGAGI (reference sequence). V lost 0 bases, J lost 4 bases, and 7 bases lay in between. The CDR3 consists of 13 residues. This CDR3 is CASSYSIAYEQYF. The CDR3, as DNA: TGTGCCAGCAGTTACTCGATAGCATACGAGCAGTACTTC.

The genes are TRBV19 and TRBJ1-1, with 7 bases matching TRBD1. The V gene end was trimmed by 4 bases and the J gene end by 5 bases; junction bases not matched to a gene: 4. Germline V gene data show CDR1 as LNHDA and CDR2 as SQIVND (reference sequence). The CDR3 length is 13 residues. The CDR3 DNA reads TGTGCCAGTAGTACGGGACAGTGGACTGAAGCTTTCTTT. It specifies CASSTGQWTEAFF.